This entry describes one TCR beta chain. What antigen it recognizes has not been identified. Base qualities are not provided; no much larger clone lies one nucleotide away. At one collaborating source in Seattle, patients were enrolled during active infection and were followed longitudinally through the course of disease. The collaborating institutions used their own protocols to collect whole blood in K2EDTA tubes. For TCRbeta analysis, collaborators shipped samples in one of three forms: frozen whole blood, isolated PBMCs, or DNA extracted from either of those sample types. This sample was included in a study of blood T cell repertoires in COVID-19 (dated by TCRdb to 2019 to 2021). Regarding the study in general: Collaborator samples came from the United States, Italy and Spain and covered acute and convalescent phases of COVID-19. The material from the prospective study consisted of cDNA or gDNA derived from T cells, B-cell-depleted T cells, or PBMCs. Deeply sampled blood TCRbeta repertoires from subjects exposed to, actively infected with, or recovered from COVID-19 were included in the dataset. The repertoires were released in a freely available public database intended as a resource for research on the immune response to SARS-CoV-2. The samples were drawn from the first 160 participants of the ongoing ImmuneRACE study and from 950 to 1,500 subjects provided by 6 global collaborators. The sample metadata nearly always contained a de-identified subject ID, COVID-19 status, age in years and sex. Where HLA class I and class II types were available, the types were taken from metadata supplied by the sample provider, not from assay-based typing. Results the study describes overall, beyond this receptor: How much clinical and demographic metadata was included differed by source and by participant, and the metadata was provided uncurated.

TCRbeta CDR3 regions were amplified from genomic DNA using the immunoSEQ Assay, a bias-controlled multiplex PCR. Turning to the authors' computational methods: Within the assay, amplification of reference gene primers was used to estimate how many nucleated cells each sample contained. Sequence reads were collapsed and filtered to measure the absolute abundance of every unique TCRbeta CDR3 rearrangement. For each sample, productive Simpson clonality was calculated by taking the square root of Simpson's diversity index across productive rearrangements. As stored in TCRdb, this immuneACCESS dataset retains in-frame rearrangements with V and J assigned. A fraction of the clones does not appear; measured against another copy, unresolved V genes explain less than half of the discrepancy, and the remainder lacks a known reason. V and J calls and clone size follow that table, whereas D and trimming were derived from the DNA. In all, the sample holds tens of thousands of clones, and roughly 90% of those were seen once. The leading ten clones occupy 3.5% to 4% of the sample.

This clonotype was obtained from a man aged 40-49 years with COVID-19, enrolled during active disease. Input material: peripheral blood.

The CDR3 has the sequence CASSDGTGGSSGYTF. The base sequence is TGTGCCAGCAGCGACGGGACAGGGGGGTCGTCTGGCTACACCTTC. The chain employs TRBV7-9 and TRBJ1-2; TRBD1 lines up with 11 middle nucleotides. V has 5 bases trimmed and J has 7 bases trimmed; junction bases matching no gene number 9. The germline V gene (reference sequence) gives CDR1 as SEHNR and CDR2 as FQNEAQ. The CDR3 covers 15 residues, taking in both the cysteine and the phenylalanine. Of all the DNA, just the CDR3 is kept, 45 bases in frame from base 1. The variable domain in full, with residues beyond the CDR3 obtained from the reference TRBV7-9 and TRBJ1-2 genes, is DTGVSQNPRHKITKRGQNVTFRCDPISEHNRLYWYRQTLGQGPEFLTYFQNEAQLEKSRLLSDRFSAERPKGSFSTLEIQRTEQGDSAMYLCASSDGTGGSSGYTFGSGTRLTVV.